This record concerns one T cell receptor beta chain sequence. These data originate in a study of shared clonotypes between healthy human individuals. The CDR3 is 14 residues long. J lost 6 bases, V lost 6 bases, and 5 bases had no gene match. The V gene's germline CDR1 is SNHLY and CDR2 FYNNEI. Using immunoSEQ multiplex PCR, the repertoire was profiled, and TCRdb retains in-frame clones only, with some absent. Of 300,000 to 400,000 clones in the sample, about 74% were seen once. Source material: memory CD4+ T cells sorted from blood. Subset denoted: CD45RA-negative fraction. This chain uses TRBV2 with TRBJ2-1; 10 nucleotides line up with TRBD2. The source is a man aged 25 to 45 in good health. In DNA form, the CDR3 reads TGTGCCAGCAGAAGGACTAGCGGAGCCAATGAGCAGTTCTTC. Translation: CASRRTSGANEQFF.